The entry that follows covers one TCR beta chain sequence. Its recognized antigen is unknown. No clone much larger than this one lies a single base away; base qualities are absent. Sequencing relied on an Illumina HiSeq 1500. TCRdb's own reprocessing of the public reads used fastp at Q25 and MiXCR and kept productive beta chains. Each entry merges the rows of one CDR3 protein and shows their most common DNA and genes. Recorded for this sample are about 180,000 distinct CDR3 sequences; roughly 14% of them occurred a single time. In total, the top ten clones hold approximately 30% of the sample. V loses 3 bases, J loses 1 base, and the germline ends lie 7 bases apart. CDR1 and CDR2, looked up from the germline V gene, are KGHSH and LQKENI. From the cysteine up to the phenylalanine, the CDR3 has a length of 14 residues. Only the CDR3 DNA is retained, 42 bases long and in frame from the first base. The record originates from a study of T cell repertoires in cytomegalovirus infection (dated by TCRdb to about 2019). General notes on the study: Donor HLA type was relevant to the analysis, because carriage of CMV infection together with the matching HLA type was indicated by public TCR beta signatures. Broad study findings and their caveats: The ex vivo response was dominated by HLA-C-restricted CMV-specific TCR beta clonotypes, and the single most frequent clonotype in two of eight donors was supplied by these HLA-C-restricted clonotypes. Carriers of CMV infection plus the relevant HLA type were discriminated by the cumulative frequency of public TCR beta family members in the study cohort and in an independent roughly 370-donor cohort.

The chain is encoded by TRBV18 joined to TRBJ1-3; too little of a D gene remains to name it. Specimen: PBMCs. The TCR originated in a human donor in good health (CMV status not recorded). Some clones in this sample may be carry-over from other donors' samples. The base sequence is TGTGCCAGCTCACCCGAAACGTCTGGAAACACCATATATTTT. It is translated as CASSPETSGNTIYF.